The 2 T cell receptor beta chains in this list originate from one sample, sequenced in a study of blood T cell repertoires in COVID-19. The repertoire was sequenced with immunoSEQ multiplex PCR; TCRdb's copy has only in-frame clones and lacks some. The sample lists about 180,000 clones; approximately 84% were seen once. The sequenced sample was peripheral blood. These receptors were obtained from a human donor in a cohort sampled during active COVID-19.

The V call is TRBV2, the J call TRBJ2-3; 13 nucleotides line up with TRBD2. Germline loops: CDR1 SNHLY, CDR2 FYNNEI. CDR3 length: 18 amino acids. With 3 bases clipped from V and 5 bases from J, the junction kept 11 bases outside the gene matches. CDR3 sequence reads: CASSDAHRRTSGGDTQYF. The CDR3, as DNA: TGTGCCAGCAGTGATGCACACCGGCGGACTAGCGGGGGAGATACGCAGTATTTT.

The gene calls are TRBV19 and TRBJ2-1; TRBD2 matches 13 bases. J gave up 8 bases and V 6 bases, and 7 bases lay outside the gene matches. The CDR3 is made up of 15 amino acids. CDR1 LNHDA and CDR2 SQIVND come from the germline V gene (reference sequence). The CDR3 here is CASSRLAGGVDEQFF. CDR3 coding DNA: TGTGCCAGTAGCAGACTAGCGGGGGGTGTGGATGAGCAGTTCTTC.